Listed below are T cell receptor beta chains from one sample, sequenced in a study of T cell responses to AZD1222 COVID-19 vaccine. The assay was immunoSEQ multiplex PCR, and TCRdb's table has in-frame clones only and misses some. The table has about 110,000 clones, 89% seen once; the top ten hold roughly 45%. The source material was peripheral blood, sampled 28 days after the second AZD1222 dose. Every receptor here comes from an adult who received the AZD1222 COVID-19 vaccine. CDR3s include the opening cysteine and the closing phenylalanine or tryptophan. Expanded clones get a size class; other rows say once, few or many, or leave the size out.

clone_size: .; j_call: TRBJ2-1; v_call: TRBV11-3; cdr3_aa: CASSPPGTSEIGEQFF
clone_size: .; j_call: TRBJ1-6; v_call: TRBV27; cdr3_aa: CASSQGGAKNNSPLHF
clone_size: .; j_call: TRBJ2-7; v_call: TRBV18; cdr3_aa: CASSPAYEQYF
clone_size: .; j_call: TRBJ1-6; v_call: TRBV6-6; cdr3_aa: CATSARNNSPLHF
clone_size: .; j_call: TRBJ1-5; v_call: TRBV30; cdr3_aa: CAWSVPGGPQHF
clone_size: .; j_call: TRBJ2-2; v_call: TRBV30; cdr3_aa: CAWRLAGAPTGELFF
clone_size: once; j_call: TRBJ2-1; v_call: TRBV7-9; cdr3_aa: CASSSDGLVTNEQFF
clone_size: once; j_call: TRBJ1-3; v_call: TRBV30; cdr3_aa: CAWSVTGIAGNTIYF
clone_size: .; j_call: TRBJ2-7; v_call: TRBV9; cdr3_aa: CASSPGGGGSYEQYF
clone_size: .; j_call: TRBJ1-2; v_call: TRBV9; cdr3_aa: CASSTRDRVPGYTF
clone_size: .; j_call: TRBJ1-6; v_call: TRBV9; cdr3_aa: CASSVIDRDSPLHF
clone_size: .; j_call: TRBJ2-2; v_call: TRBV28; cdr3_aa: CASKTRTGELFF
clone_size: .; j_call: TRBJ2-3; v_call: TRBV28; cdr3_aa: CASSSAGRDTQYF
clone_size: .; j_call: TRBJ2-1; v_call: TRBV24-1; cdr3_aa: CATSDRQGSFKNEQFF
clone_size: .; j_call: TRBJ1-2; v_call: TRBV11-2; cdr3_aa: CASSRGRGYGYTF
clone_size: .; j_call: TRBJ2-1; v_call: TRBV5-1; cdr3_aa: CASSQTGGFYNEQFF
clone_size: .; j_call: TRBJ2-3; v_call: TRBV5-1; cdr3_aa: CASSLGSPSTDTQYF
clone_size: .; j_call: TRBJ1-1; v_call: TRBV6-5; cdr3_aa: CASSLRTENTEAFF
clone_size: .; j_call: TRBJ2-7; v_call: TRBV19; cdr3_aa: CASSMVADSSYEQYF
clone_size: .; j_call: TRBJ2-5; v_call: TRBV14; cdr3_aa: CASSQDRQTQYF
clone_size: .; j_call: TRBJ1-2; v_call: TRBV27; cdr3_aa: CASRPWTGEDGYTF
clone_size: .; j_call: TRBJ2-5; v_call: TRBV24-1; cdr3_aa: CATSDPTPAGVEGTQYF
clone_size: .; j_call: TRBJ1-1; v_call: TRBV5-6; cdr3_aa: CASSSGNTEAFF
clone_size: .; j_call: TRBJ1-1; v_call: TRBV9; cdr3_aa: CASSATGGRTEAFF
clone_size: once; j_call: TRBJ2-5; v_call: TRBV18; cdr3_aa: CASSPPSGDQETQYF
clone_size: .; j_call: TRBJ2-5; v_call: TRBV18; cdr3_aa: CASSPVTSTSGAQYF
clone_size: .; j_call: TRBJ2-1; v_call: TRBV5-1; cdr3_aa: CASSFMSGLAGESANEQFF
clone_size: .; j_call: TRBJ2-1; v_call: TRBV5-1; cdr3_aa: CASSQADKYDEQFF
clone_size: .; j_call: TRBJ1-6; v_call: TRBV28; cdr3_aa: CASSLQGERSPLHF
clone_size: .; j_call: TRBJ1-2; v_call: TRBV5-6; cdr3_aa: CASSLVYRGRDYGYTF
clone_size: .; j_call: TRBJ1-3; v_call: TRBV9; cdr3_aa: CASSPQGASGNTIYF
clone_size: .; j_call: TRBJ2-5; v_call: TRBV9; cdr3_aa: CASSVGMSSGPQETQYF
clone_size: once; j_call: TRBJ2-7; v_call: TRBV6-5; cdr3_aa: CASSYSRTGGYEQYF
clone_size: .; j_call: TRBJ2-5; v_call: TRBV12-5; cdr3_aa: CASGLDLSTQYF
clone_size: .; j_call: TRBJ1-2; v_call: TRBV7-2; cdr3_aa: CASSSYSSRGSYGYTF
clone_size: once; j_call: TRBJ2-1; v_call: TRBV19; cdr3_aa: CASSIHSSSYNEQFF
clone_size: .; j_call: TRBJ1-6; v_call: TRBV7-3; cdr3_aa: CASSLTGGSPLHF
clone_size: .; j_call: TRBJ2-7; v_call: TRBV30; cdr3_aa: CAWSLLRSYEQYF
clone_size: .; j_call: TRBJ2-5; v_call: TRBV7-2; cdr3_aa: CASSPQWGEGETQYF
clone_size: .; j_call: TRBJ2-5; v_call: TRBV5-1; cdr3_aa: CASSLQETQYF
clone_size: .; j_call: TRBJ2-5; v_call: TRBV5-8; cdr3_aa: CASSSGLAGETQYF
clone_size: once; j_call: TRBJ2-7; v_call: TRBV19; cdr3_aa: CASSRAGGEQYF
clone_size: once; j_call: TRBJ2-7; v_call: TRBV7-3; cdr3_aa: CASSSSAGGRREQYF
clone_size: once; j_call: TRBJ2-7; v_call: TRBV28; cdr3_aa: CASTLSVSGRRYEQYF
clone_size: .; j_call: TRBJ2-2; v_call: TRBV28; cdr3_aa: CASLPHNTGELFF
clone_size: .; j_call: TRBJ2-2; v_call: TRBV2; cdr3_aa: CASGLAGSGITGELFF
clone_size: .; j_call: TRBJ2-7; v_call: TRBV2; cdr3_aa: CASTTSGSYEQYF
clone_size: once; j_call: TRBJ2-7; v_call: TRBV5-6; cdr3_aa: CASSVGVLYEQYF
clone_size: .; j_call: TRBJ2-7; v_call: TRBV28; cdr3_aa: CASSPTRTSGSFEQYF
clone_size: .; j_call: TRBJ2-3; v_call: TRBV28; cdr3_aa: CASSPSSGRAWVDTQYF
clone_size: once; j_call: TRBJ2-3; v_call: TRBV5-1; cdr3_aa: CASSLASLTDTQYF
clone_size: .; j_call: TRBJ2-7; v_call: TRBV19; cdr3_aa: CASSITGAGVGYEQYF
clone_size: .; j_call: TRBJ2-2; v_call: TRBV5-1; cdr3_aa: CASSSRVLNTGELFF
clone_size: .; j_call: TRBJ1-2; v_call: TRBV5-6; cdr3_aa: CASSPGTGGYGYTF
clone_size: .; j_call: TRBJ2-3; v_call: TRBV6-5; cdr3_aa: CATYRITSTDTQYF
clone_size: .; j_call: TRBJ1-5; v_call: TRBV7-9; cdr3_aa: CASSLVQQPQHF
clone_size: .; j_call: TRBJ2-1; v_call: TRBV18; cdr3_aa: CASSPLAGGYNEQFF